Shown below are 17 T cell receptor beta chains from a single sample sequenced in a study of blood T cell repertoires in COVID-19. Here immunoSEQ multiplex PCR was the method, and the copy in TCRdb shows in-frame clones only, minus some. The sample records fewer than 200,000 clones, more than 65% being singletons. Source material: PBMCs or T cells enriched from blood (not recorded which). The receptors come from a man in his fifties or sixties who had recovered from COVID-19.

This clone was seen a handful of times. The V gene is TRBV9, the J gene TRBJ1-6, with 9 bases that match TRBD1. The germline V gene has CDR1 SGDLS and CDR2 YYNGEE. The CDR3 runs to 14 residues. The trim removed 4 bases at V and 7 bases at J, leaving 3 bases unmatched. CDR3: CASSPTGGNSPLHF. The CDR3 DNA reads TGTGCCAGCAGCCCGACAGGGGGGAATTCACCCCTCCACTTT.

CDR3: CASSPGQGKWELFF. The DNA of the CDR3 is TGTGCCAGCAGCCCAGGACAGGGGAAATGGGAGCTGTTTTTT. V is TRBV7-9 and J is TRBJ2-2, with 9 bases matching TRBD1. The ends lost 5 bases at V and 9 bases at J; junction bases unmatched: 7. This CDR3 is 14 amino acids long. Germline loops: CDR1 SEHNR, CDR2 FQNEAQ (reference sequence). Full variable domain (remainder filled in from reference TRBV7-9 and TRBJ2-2): DTGVSQNPRHKITKRGQNVTFRCDPISEHNRLYWYRQTLGQGPEFLTYFQNEAQLEKSRLLSDRFSAERPKGSFSTLEIQRTEQGDSAMYLCASSPGQGKWELFFGEGSRLTVL.

CDR3 sequence reads: CASGPAGYGYTF. In DNA form, the CDR3 reads TGTGCCAGCGGTCCGGCAGGGTATGGCTACACCTTC. This rearrangement joins TRBV6-5 to TRBJ1-2; D is possibly TRBD1 (5 bases). Trimming shortened V by 8 bases and J by 5 bases, and 12 bases separated the two germline ends. The CDR3 is 12 amino acids. In germline, CDR1 is MNHEY, CDR2 SVGAGI.

This clone occurred a few times. V usage is TRBV5-1 and J usage is TRBJ1-3; 9 bases map to TRBD1. Trimming cost V 3 bases and J 7 bases; bases outside gene matches: 5. Per germline, CDR1 SGHRS and CDR2 YFSETQ. This CDR3 spans 14 amino acids. In nucleotides, the CDR3 is TGCGCCAGCAGCTCGGGACAGGGTTCTAACACCATATATTTT. It yields the protein CASSSGQGSNTIYF.

The chain is built from TRBV5-4 and TRBJ2-5; D is possibly TRBD2 (5 bases). This CDR3 has 13 residues. CDR1 and CDR2 from the germline V gene are SGHNT and YYREEE (reference sequence). The germline V and J ends were trimmed by 0 bases and 5 bases, with 8 bases remaining between them. The CDR3 DNA follows: TGTGCCAGCAGCTTGGCGGGATGGGAGACCCAGTACTTC. Residues: CASSLAGWETQYF.

V and J are TRBV6-1 and TRBJ2-3; 9 bases map to TRBD2. Germline V gene sequence: CDR1 MNHNS, CDR2 SASEGT. V shed 1 base and J 4 bases; nucleotides not matched to a gene: 6. This CDR3 comprises 16 residues. CDR3 loop: CASSEGVAGESDTQYF. The CDR3 coding sequence is TGTGCCAGCAGTGAAGGAGTAGCGGGGGAGTCAGATACGCAGTATTTT.

The chain is built from TRBV7-2 and TRBJ2-3; D is perhaps TRBD1 (6 bases). The CDR3 extends over 13 amino acids. Germline V gene data show CDR1 as SGHTA and CDR2 as FQGNSA. Trimming stripped 11 bases from V and 1 base from J, with 13 bases between. The CDR3 is CASKKGGTDTQYF. CDR3 in DNA: TGTGCCTCAAAAAAGGGGGGCACAGATACGCAGTATTTT.

Points on this clone: A read error may produce the germline difference seen at one junction end. The CDR3 reads CASSQDNSFNEQFF. Written as DNA, the CDR3 is TGTGCCAGCAGCCAAGATAATTCCTTCAATGAGCAGTTCTTC. The genes are TRBV3-1 (or the pseudogene TRBV3-2) and TRBJ2-1, with D unclear. This CDR3 is built from 14 residues. Germline values: CDR1 LGHDT, CDR2 YNNKEL (reference sequence).

The V gene is TRBV10-3, the J gene TRBJ2-1; TRBD1 agrees at 11 bases. J lost 9 bases, V lost 4 bases, and 5 bases had no gene match. Germline V gene data show CDR1 as ENHRY and CDR2 as SYGVKD. The CDR3 consists of 14 residues. The CDR3 nucleotides are TGTGCCATCAGTGTTGGACAGGGGGCGGGTGAGCAGTTCTTC. Protein product: CAISVGQGAGEQFF.

The chain employs TRBV7-5 and TRBJ1-1; TRBD1, as called in the table, went unchecked against the DNA. TRBV7-5 is a pseudogene locus. This CDR3 contains 13 residues. CDR3 amino acids: CVRSLGDRGVAFF. CDR3 sequence (DNA): TGTGTCAGAAGCTTAGGGGACAGGGGGGTGGCTTTCTTT.

On this clone itself: The sample contains more than one DNA sequence encoding this CDR3. The V call is TRBV12-3 or TRBV12-4, the J call TRBJ1-6; 9 bases fit TRBD1. This CDR3 has 13 residues. V dropped 6 bases and J dropped 9; count of bases not matched to a gene: 3. The CDR3 DNA sequence: TGTGCCAGCAGGGGACAGGGAGGTTCACCCCTCCACTTT. Its translation is CASRGQGGSPLHF.

V and J are TRBV4-1 and TRBJ1-3; D is possibly TRBD1 (5 bases). Between the trimmed V and J ends, which lost 6 bases and 3 bases, there was a span of 12 bases. CDR1 MGHRA and CDR2 YSYEKL come from the germline V gene. CDR3 size: 14 residues. Here the CDR3 DNA reads TGCGCCAGCAGACCCAGGGTGTTTGGAAACACCATATATTTT. It is translated as CASRPRVFGNTIYF.

This clone has more than one count but fewer than ten. The chain has TRBV5-1 and TRBJ1-4, with TRBD1 matching over 11 bases. The CDR3 has 14 residues. Trimming cost V 2 bases and J 12 bases; bases outside gene matches: 6. Germline V gene lookup returns CDR1 SGHRS and CDR2 YFSETQ. The chain's CDR3 is CASSFTGQGVELFF. DNA for the CDR3: TGCGCCAGCAGCTTCACGGGACAGGGGGTTGAACTGTTTTTT.

A single count supports this clone. The chain links TRBV9 to TRBJ1-1; D remains unclear. The germline V gene has CDR1 SGDLS and CDR2 YYNGEE. V was trimmed by 0 bases and J by 0 bases, leaving 18 bases between them. The CDR3 length is 18 residues. The CDR3 reads CASSVVLQDWFMNTEAFF. CDR3 DNA: TGTGCCAGCAGCGTAGTGCTGCAGGATTGGTTCATGAACACTGAAGCTTTCTTT.

CDR3 protein: CASSVGQFSDEAFF. DNA of the CDR3: TGTGCCAGCAGCGTAGGACAGTTTTCCGACGAAGCTTTCTTT. The chain combines TRBV9 with TRBJ1-1; tentatively, D is TRBD1 (5 bases). CDR3 length: 14 residues. Germline V gene sequence: CDR1 SGDLS, CDR2 YYNGEE. Trimming took 0 bases from V and 8 from J, leaving 14 bases between them.

The chain couples TRBV12-5 to TRBJ1-1, with D possibly being TRBD1 (6 bases). The V end was cut by 6 bases, the J end by 5 bases, with 13 bases between. The germline CDR1 and CDR2 sequences are LGHNT and FRNRAP. The CDR3 contains 13 residues. This chain's CDR3 is CASGNSGQTEAFF. For the CDR3, the DNA is TGTGCTAGTGGCAACTCCGGACAGACTGAAGCTTTCTTT. Based on the CDR3 plus reference TRBV12-5 and TRBJ1-1, the full variable domain is DARVTQTPRHKVTEMGQEVTMRCQPILGHNTVFWYRQTMMQGLELLAYFRNRAPLDDSGMPKDRFSAEMPDATLATLKIQPSEPRDSAVYFCASGNSGQTEAFFGQGTRLTVV.

CDR3 sequence reads: CASSLEGQGTEAFF. The CDR3 region has the DNA TGCGCCAGCAGCTTGGAGGGACAGGGTACTGAAGCTTTCTTT. The chain combines TRBV5-1 with TRBJ1-1; 9 positions agree with TRBD1. Trimming removed 0 bases from V and 5 bases from J; junction bases left unmatched: 2. This CDR3 contains 14 residues. Germline CDR1 reads SGHRS; CDR2 reads YFSETQ.